This T cell receptor beta chain is drawn from a study of T cells in narcolepsy. Whole-study findings and limits: Blood of same and different patients, but not healthy controls, reportedly held recurring autoreactive clonotypes. Autoreactive HCRT-specific and TRIB2-specific clonotypes were marked in same-patient CSF-versus-blood CD4+ comparisons. In some patient and control memory CD4+ samples, autoreactive clones were absent.

Of note for this clone: Its target is unknown. Its ends do not fully match the called genes, so a read error is possible.

Profiling relied on immunoSEQ multiplex PCR, and the TCRdb table lists in-frame clones only, not all of them. The sample shows fewer than 35,000 clones, around 83% of them seen only once. Germline CDR1 reads LNHDA; CDR2 reads SQIVND (reference sequence). The CDR3 is 13 amino acids. The specimen sequenced was CD45RA- memory CD4+ T cells from PBMCs. The V and J genes are TRBV19 and TRBJ1-1; no firm D call. The receptor comes from a human donor with narcolepsy. CDR3 coding DNA: TGTGCCAATAGTGGCGTGAGGGCCACTGAAGCTTTCTTT. It yields the protein CANSGVRATEAFF.